This TCR beta chain stems from a study of control samples from healthy donors and cancer patients. Germline V lookup: CDR1 KGHDR, CDR2 SFDVKD. The length of the CDR3 is 16 residues. The V segment lost 4 bases and the J segment 7 bases; nucleotides outside the gene matches: 9. Method: immunoSEQ multiplex PCR; TCRdb's copy keeps in-frame clones and lacks some. The sample carries some 120,000 clones, over 90% recorded once. The chain has TRBV24-1 and TRBJ2-1; 10 nucleotides align to TRBD2. What was sequenced was blood. The sequence came from a man under 40 in good health. For the CDR3, the DNA is TGTGCCACCAGTGACCGTCCCGGACTAGCGGTTAATGAGCAGTTCTTC. This gives the protein CATSDRPGLAVNEQFF.